Sequencing of this T cell receptor beta chain was carried out in a study of brain metastases from non-small cell lung cancer. This CDR3 has 16 amino acids. Germline CDR1 reads SEHNR; CDR2 reads FQNEAQ (reference sequence). V was clipped by 3 bases and J by 4 bases, with 13 bases between them. Assay: immunoSEQ multiplex PCR; the TCRdb copy retains only in-frame clones and omits some. The sample contains around 1,600 clones, 70% to 85% of which appear only once. This TCR was recovered from a donor aged 40 or over with non-small cell lung cancer. Input material: tumor-adjacent normal tissue. The chain combines TRBV7-9 with TRBJ2-6; no definite D call. CDR3 sequence: CASSLGFAEGANVLTF. In nucleotides, the CDR3 is TGTGCCAGCAGCTTGGGCTTTGCGGAAGGGGCCAACGTCCTGACTTTC.